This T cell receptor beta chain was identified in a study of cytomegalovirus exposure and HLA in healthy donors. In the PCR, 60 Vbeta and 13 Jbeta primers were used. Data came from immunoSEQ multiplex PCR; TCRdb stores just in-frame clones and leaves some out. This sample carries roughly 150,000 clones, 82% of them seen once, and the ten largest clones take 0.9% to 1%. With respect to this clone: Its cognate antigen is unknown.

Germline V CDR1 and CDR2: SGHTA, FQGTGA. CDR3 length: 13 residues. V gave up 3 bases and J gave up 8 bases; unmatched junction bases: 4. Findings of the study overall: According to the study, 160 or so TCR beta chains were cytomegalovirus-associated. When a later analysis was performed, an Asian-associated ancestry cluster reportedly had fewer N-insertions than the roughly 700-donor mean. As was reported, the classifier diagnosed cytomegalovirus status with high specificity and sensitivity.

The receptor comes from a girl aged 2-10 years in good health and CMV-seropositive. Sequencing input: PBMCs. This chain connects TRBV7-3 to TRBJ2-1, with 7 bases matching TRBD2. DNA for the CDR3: TGTGCCAGCAGCTTTGGGGGAGGGGATGAGCAGTTCTTC. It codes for CASSFGGGDEQFF.